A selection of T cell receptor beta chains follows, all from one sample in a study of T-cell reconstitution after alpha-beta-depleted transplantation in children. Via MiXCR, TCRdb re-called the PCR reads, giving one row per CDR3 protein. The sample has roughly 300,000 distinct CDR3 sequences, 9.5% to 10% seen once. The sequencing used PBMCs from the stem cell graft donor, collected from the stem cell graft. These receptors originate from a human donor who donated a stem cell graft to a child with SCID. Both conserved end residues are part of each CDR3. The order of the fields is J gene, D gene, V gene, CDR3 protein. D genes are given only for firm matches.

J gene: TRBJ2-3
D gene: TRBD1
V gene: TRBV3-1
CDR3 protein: CASSQVRRTGSNSYTDTQYF

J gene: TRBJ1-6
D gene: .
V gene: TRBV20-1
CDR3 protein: CSARDPRALHF

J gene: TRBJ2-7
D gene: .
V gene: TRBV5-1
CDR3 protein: CASSYNYEQYF

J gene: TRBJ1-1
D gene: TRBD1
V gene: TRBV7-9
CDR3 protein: CASSYLDRGDTEAFF

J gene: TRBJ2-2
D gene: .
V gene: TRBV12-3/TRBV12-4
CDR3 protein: CASSSRPGGNTGELFF

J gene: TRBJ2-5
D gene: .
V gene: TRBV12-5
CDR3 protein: CASGLAETQYF

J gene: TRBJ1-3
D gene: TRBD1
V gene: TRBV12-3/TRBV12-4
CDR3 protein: CASSSRTGRDGNTIYF

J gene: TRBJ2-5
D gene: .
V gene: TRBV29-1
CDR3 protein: CSVAASETQYF

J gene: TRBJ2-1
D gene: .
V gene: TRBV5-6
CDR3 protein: CASSDTRNGVYNEQFF

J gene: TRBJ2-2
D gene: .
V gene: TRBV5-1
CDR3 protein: CASSDSQGTGELFF

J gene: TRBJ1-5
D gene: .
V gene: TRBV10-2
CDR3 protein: CASTEGGQPQHF

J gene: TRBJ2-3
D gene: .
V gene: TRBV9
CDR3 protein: CASSVGSGGTDTQYF

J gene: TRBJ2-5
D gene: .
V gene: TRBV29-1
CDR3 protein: CSVDKQGETQYF

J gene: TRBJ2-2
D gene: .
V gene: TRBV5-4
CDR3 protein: CASSRPQDKYTGELFF

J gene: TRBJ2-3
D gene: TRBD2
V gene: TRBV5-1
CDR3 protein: CASSTYSGVSTDTQYF

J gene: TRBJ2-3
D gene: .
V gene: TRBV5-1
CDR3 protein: CASSGGLQGTDTQYF

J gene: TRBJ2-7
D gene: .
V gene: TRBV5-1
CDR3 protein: CASSWTDNPEQYF

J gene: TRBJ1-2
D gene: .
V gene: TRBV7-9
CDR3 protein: CASQQRQEVYGYTF

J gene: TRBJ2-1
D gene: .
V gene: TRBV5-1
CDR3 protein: CASSLEDEQFF

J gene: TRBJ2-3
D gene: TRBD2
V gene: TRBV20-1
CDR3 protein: CSASGLAGATADTQYF

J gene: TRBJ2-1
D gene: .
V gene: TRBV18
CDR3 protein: CASSPSAAPSYNEQFF

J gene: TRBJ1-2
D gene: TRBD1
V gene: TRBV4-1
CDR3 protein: CASSLDTGGIRYGYTF

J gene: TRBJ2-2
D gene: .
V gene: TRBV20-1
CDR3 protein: CSATQTGELFF

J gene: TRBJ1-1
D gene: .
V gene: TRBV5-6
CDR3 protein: CASSPRAGRLNTEAFF

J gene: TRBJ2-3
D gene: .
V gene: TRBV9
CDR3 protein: CASSVGVGDTQYF

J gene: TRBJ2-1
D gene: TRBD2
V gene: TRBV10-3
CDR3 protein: CAIKDAGTSGPNEQFF

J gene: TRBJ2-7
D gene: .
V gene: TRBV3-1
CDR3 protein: CASSQASYEQYF

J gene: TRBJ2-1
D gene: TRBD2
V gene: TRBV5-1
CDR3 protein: CASSLFPGLGSYNEQFF

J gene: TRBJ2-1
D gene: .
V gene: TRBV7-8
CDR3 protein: CASSLGVAGNEQFF

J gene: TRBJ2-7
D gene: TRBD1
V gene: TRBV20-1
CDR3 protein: CSASNRDRGNYEQYF

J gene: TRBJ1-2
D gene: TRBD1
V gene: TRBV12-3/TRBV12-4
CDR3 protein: CASSFAGTGVNYGYTF

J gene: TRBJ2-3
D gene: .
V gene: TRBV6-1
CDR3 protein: CASRPALALTDTQYF

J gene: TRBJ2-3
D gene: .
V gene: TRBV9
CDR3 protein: CASSVELGEDRGTDTQYF

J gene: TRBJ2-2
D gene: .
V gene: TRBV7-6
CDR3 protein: CASSLKETNTGELFF

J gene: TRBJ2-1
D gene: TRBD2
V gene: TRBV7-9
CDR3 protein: CASSLSGGALNEQFF

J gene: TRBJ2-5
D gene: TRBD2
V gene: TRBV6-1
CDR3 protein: CASTVSGGLQETQYF